This TCR beta chain was observed in a study of T cells in Graves' hyperthyroidism and ophthalmopathy (dated by TCRdb to about 2019). Describing the broader study: Peripheral blood samples were taken at the time of initial diagnosis, prior to any treatment. Once sampling was done, hyperthyroidism patients were given methimazole at a starting dose of 30 mg daily, whereas ophthalmopathy patients were given high-dose intravenous methylprednisolone. According to the paper, TCR Vbeta CDR3 sequencing was carried out on around 140 peripheral blood samples, which came from under 50 ophthalmopathy, around 74 hyperthyroidism and about 17 progressor patients. To identify distinguishing TCR V-J signatures, a discovery cohort of some 99 patients was used, comprising 43 with Graves' ophthalmopathy and some 57 with stable Graves' hyperthyroidism. The 90 to 100 discovery patients were randomly split 7:3 into training and test sets. Prospective prediction of ophthalmopathy was tested in an independent validation cohort consisting of about 19 hyperthyroidism patients and around 16 patients who later progressed to ophthalmopathy. The study also compared thyroid tissue and blood T-cell repertoires from over 5 Graves' hyperthyroidism patients. Overall study outcomes, separate from this receptor: In validation, progression to ophthalmopathy was predicted by the model with almost 71% sensitivity and roughly 76% specificity, a median of about 6 months before onset. Blood samples also contained most of the expanded thyroid clonotypes (frequency above 0.001), which suggests that blood repertoires may reflect thyroid immune responses. No statistical method was used to set the sample size in advance, and investigators knew the group allocation. A 13 V-J signature model separated ophthalmopathy from stable hyperthyroidism, with about 90% sensitivity and about 81% specificity in cross-validation and 80%/75% in testing.

Spanning cysteine to phenylalanine, the CDR3 consists of 13 amino acids. Just CDR3 DNA is preserved here, 39 bases in frame from base 1. V is clipped by 2 bases and J by 5 bases, and the sequence between their germline boundaries is 9 bases long. Graves' hyperthyroidism was defined as stable when no progression to ophthalmopathy occurred over 18 months of follow-up. Hyperthyroidism patients were aged 18 to 65 years and newly diagnosed, with disease duration of less than 2 months. The study excluded patients with uncontrolled infections, other autoimmune diseases, pregnancy or lactation. Clinical symptoms, serum thyroxine and TRAb, thyroid ultrasound, and orbital computed tomography formed the basis for the diagnoses. PBMCs were separated from roughly 10 ml of fresh peripheral blood using Ficoll-Paque density gradient centrifugation. Total RNA was extracted using Trizol reagent, and RNA quality was assessed on an Agilent 2100 Bioanalyzer.

This clonotype showed up many times. Its antigen is still unknown. No quality values exist for individual bases; no much larger clone is one base distant. The TCR beta CDR3 regions were amplified from the RNA transcripts. A first-round RT-PCR of the TCR CDR3 used the HTBI primer set with the Qiagen OneStep RT-PCR kit. A second multiplex PCR round built the libraries, followed by size selection and purification. Sequencing of the libraries was done on an Illumina HiSeq2000 using paired-end 100 bp reads. From the authors' description of their analysis: SOAPnuke was used to process the raw data, throwing out any read that contained adapters or uncalled bases, had a mean Phred below 15, or lacked an exact constant-primer or identifier match. High-quality paired reads were merged with COPE v1.2.5, and unique nucleotide sequences were defined as clonotypes. MiTCR v1.1 was used to align clonotypes to the IMGT TRBV, TRBD and TRBJ reference segments. Only V-J combinations with frequency above 0.0001, covering roughly 99% of repertoires, were analysed. The TCS score was defined as the ratio of F50 (clonal expansion) to E x V (chaos), calculated using BLOSUM62-based TCRdist between CDR3 peptides within each V-J. Welch's t-statistics and random forest reduced around 550 V-J features to around 14, which were used in a naive Bayes classifier (R e1071). TCRdb reanalyzed the raw reads on its own, using fastp at Q25 for trimming and MiXCR for clone calling, and kept in-frame beta chains. CDR3 protein sequences are deduplicated, and each keeps its most common genes and DNA. In this record, the V and J calls reflect TCRdb's handling and not the investigators' own analysis. The sample has some 740,000 distinct CDR3 sequences on record, 14% of them singletons. Jointly, the top ten make up around 9.6% of the sample.

The sequenced sample consisted of blood. This receptor was taken from a woman aged 18 to 35 with Graves' hyperthyroidism. Rearrangement joined TRBV12-3 or TRBV12-4 to TRBJ1-2; the D gene is not confidently resolved. The CDR3 reads CASSLSLIYGYTF. Here is the DNA: TGTGCCAGCAGTTTAAGTTTAATTTATGGCTACACCTTC.